These 14 T cell receptor beta chains originate from one sample sequenced in a study of OX40 agonist ivuxolimab in advanced cancers. The method was immunoSEQ multiplex PCR; TCRdb's version includes in-frame clones alone and lacks a portion of them. Among about 80,000 clones, approximately 89% were seen once, and the ten largest hold more than 0.15%. The source material was CD4+ or CD8+ T cells sorted from blood, sampled in a trial of the OX40 agonist ivuxolimab. All receptors come from an adult with an advanced solid tumor such as melanoma, head and neck, liver or kidney cancer.

This chain uses TRBV6-1 with TRBJ1-1, with D perhaps TRBD1 (5 bases). Germline CDR1 MNHNS, CDR2 SASEGT. The CDR3 sequence is 13 residues long. The germline V and J ends were trimmed by 10 bases and 4 bases, with 16 bases remaining between them. CDR3 protein: CAIVVLGLTEAFF. As DNA, the CDR3 is TGTGCCATCGTGGTGTTGGGGCTCACTGAAGCTTTCTTT.

The chain links TRBV28 to TRBJ1-2; 10 positions agree with TRBD1. Germline V gives CDR1 MDHEN, CDR2 SYDVKM. The CDR3 has 15 amino acids. Trimming at V came to 8 bases and at J to 6 bases, leaving 12 bases not matched to a gene. CDR3 coding DNA: TGTGCCAGCGTATCTCCGGGACAGGGGCTCGATGGCTACACCTTC. Residues: CASVSPGQGLDGYTF.

This chain connects TRBV6-1 to TRBJ1-4; D remains unclear. V was clipped by 2 bases and J by 4 bases, with 11 bases between them. The germline V gene has CDR1 MNHNS and CDR2 SASEGT. The CDR3 covers 15 residues. DNA for the CDR3: TGTGCCAGCAGTGAAAATCCGGGTCTTAATGAAAAACTGTTTTTT. It codes for CASSENPGLNEKLFF.

The chain has TRBV11-2 and TRBJ2-7, with 10 bases that match TRBD2. Per the germline V gene, CDR1 is SGHAT and CDR2 is FQNNGV. V lost 0 bases, J lost 3 bases, and 8 bases stayed unmatched. The CDR3 totals 17 residues. The CDR3 DNA sequence: TGTGCCAGCAGCTTAGAAGGGGTAGCGGGGGGCTTCTACGAGCAGTACTTC. It encodes CASSLEGVAGGFYEQYF.

V gene TRBV5-6 combines with J gene TRBJ1-1; D not certain. Per germline, CDR1 SGHDT and CDR2 YYEEEE. The ends were cut back, 4 bases at V and 0 bases at J, with 13 bases in the middle. This CDR3 spans 15 amino acids. CDR3 sequence: CASSPAARMNTEAFF. The CDR3 DNA follows: TGTGCCAGCAGCCCGGCGGCCAGAATGAACACTGAAGCTTTCTTT.

The chain couples TRBV28 to TRBJ2-7; maybe TRBD1 (5 bases). This CDR3 has 12 amino acids. V was pared by 6 bases and J by 0 bases, with 6 bases between. CDR1 is MDHEN, CDR2 SYDVKM, per germline. CDR3 DNA sequence: TGTGCCAGCAGGACAGACTCCTACGAGCAGTACTTC. Its translation is CASRTDSYEQYF.

The chain is built from TRBV5-4 and TRBJ1-2; D uncertain. Germline CDR1 SGHNT, CDR2 YYREEE (reference sequence). This CDR3 comprises 13 residues. Trimming pared 6 bases from V and 2 bases from J, leaving 11 bases between. CDR3 DNA: TGTGCCAGCACGGTGCAGCCCAACTATGGCTACACCTTC. Amino acid sequence: CASTVQPNYGYTF. The variable domain in full, with the rest retrieved from reference TRBV5-4 and TRBJ1-2, is ETGVTQSPTHLIKTRGQQVTLRCSSQSGHNTVSWYQQALGQGPQFIFQYYREEENGRGNFPPRFSGLQFPNYSSELNVNALELDDSALYLCASTVQPNYGYTFGSGTRLTVV.

As to this clone: The sample carries other DNA sequences with the same CDR3. The chain has TRBV9 and TRBJ2-2; D uncertain. The CDR3 is 12 residues long. V was shortened by 0 bases and J by 6 bases, with 3 bases between the two germline ends. From germline, CDR1 is SGDLS and CDR2 YYNGEE. CDR3 residues: CASSVAAGELFF. CDR3 bases: TGTGCCAGCAGCGTAGCTGCCGGGGAGCTGTTTTTT.

V and J are TRBV30 and TRBJ2-2; D is possibly TRBD1 or TRBD2 (5 bases each). Germline CDR1 and CDR2: GTSNPN and SVGIG (reference sequence). The V end lost 1 base, the J end lost 5 bases, and 17 bases lay between the germline ends. The CDR3 is 16 residues long. The CDR3 nucleotides are TGTGCCTGGAGTGGGGGACCGGCTCTTCGGACCGGGGAGCTGTTTTTT. It translates to CAWSGGPALRTGELFF.

Only one count was recorded for this clone. The chain uses TRBV28 and TRBJ1-2, with D uncertain. The germline V gene encodes CDR1 MDHEN and CDR2 SYDVKM. Trimming pared 0 bases from V and 10 bases from J, leaving 9 bases between. The CDR3 spans 12 residues. The CDR3 region has the DNA TGTGCCAGCAGTTTATGGCCTAAGAACTACACCTTC. This sequence encodes CASSLWPKNYTF.

The J gene is TRBJ2-5, the V gene TRBV5-1; 8 bases agree with TRBD1. Germline CDR1 is SGHRS and CDR2 is YFSETQ. V shed 7 bases, J shed 11 bases, and the junction held 10 bases outside the gene matches. The CDR3 runs 12 residues. The DNA for the CDR3 is TGCGCCAGCCGGGACAGGAACTCGGAGCAGTACTTC. Residues: CASRDRNSEQYF.

This chain uses TRBV7-9 with TRBJ2-3; D remains ambiguous. Trimming stripped 2 bases from V and 1 base from J, with 19 bases between. The CDR3 is 18 amino acids. The V gene's germline CDR1 is SEHNR and CDR2 FQNEAQ (reference sequence). The CDR3 nucleotides read TGTGCCAGCAGCTTAAGCCCTGGGGTTAGTAGGCGCACAGATACGCAGTATTTT. Amino acid sequence: CASSLSPGVSRRTDTQYF.

This clone occurred once. The gene calls are TRBV19 and TRBJ1-3; D call uncertain. Trimming stripped 7 bases from V and 0 bases from J, with 10 bases between. CDR1 and CDR2 from the germline V gene are LNHDA and SQIVND (reference sequence). This CDR3 is built from 14 residues. This CDR3 is CASTMLDSGNTIYF. For the CDR3, the DNA is TGTGCCAGTACTATGCTGGACTCTGGAAACACCATATATTTT.

This chain links TRBV30 with TRBJ2-3; 10 bases map to TRBD2. V was clipped by 1 base and J by 6 bases; unmatched bases: 7. Germline assignment: CDR1 GTSNPN and CDR2 SVGIG (reference sequence). CDR3 length: 15 amino acids. The CDR3 sequence is CAWSAGTSDRDTQYF. Here the CDR3 DNA reads TGTGCCTGGAGTGCCGGGACTAGCGATCGGGATACGCAGTATTTT.